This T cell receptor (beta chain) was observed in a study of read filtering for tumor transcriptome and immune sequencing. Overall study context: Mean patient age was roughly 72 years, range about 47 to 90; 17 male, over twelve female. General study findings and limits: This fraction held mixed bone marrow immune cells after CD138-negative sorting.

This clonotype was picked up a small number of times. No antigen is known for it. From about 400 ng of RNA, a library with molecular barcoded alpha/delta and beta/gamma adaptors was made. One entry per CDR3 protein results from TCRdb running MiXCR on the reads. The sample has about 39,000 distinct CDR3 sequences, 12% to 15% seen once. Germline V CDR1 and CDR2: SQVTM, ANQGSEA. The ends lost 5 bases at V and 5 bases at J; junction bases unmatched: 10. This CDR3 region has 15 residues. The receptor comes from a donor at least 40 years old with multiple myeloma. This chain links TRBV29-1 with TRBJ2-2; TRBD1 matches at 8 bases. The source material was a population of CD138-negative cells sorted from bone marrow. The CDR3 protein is CSVTDRADRTGELFF. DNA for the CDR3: TGCAGCGTTACGGACAGGGCGGACCGAACCGGGGAGCTGTTTTTT.